One sample yielded the 25 T cell receptor beta chains listed below, sequenced in a study of blood T cell repertoires in COVID-19. TCRdb's copy holds only in-frame clones and misses some; the assay was immunoSEQ multiplex PCR. This sample has around 310,000 clones, with 88% found just once. The specimen sequenced was peripheral blood. The receptors were sampled from a woman aged 50 to 60 with active or convalescent COVID-19.

The chain recombines TRBV18 with TRBJ1-6; tentative D call: TRBD1 (6 bases). With 5 bases removed from V and 10 bases from J, the gap between germline ends came to 15 bases. The germline V gene has CDR1 KGHSH and CDR2 LQKENI. This CDR3 is 14 amino acids long. This CDR3 reads CASSYSGVGSPLHF. The CDR3 DNA is TGTGCCAGCTCATATTCAGGGGTTGGGTCACCCCTCCACTTT.

The chain is built from TRBV4-1 and TRBJ1-5; unclear D gene. The CDR3 contains 14 residues. V was shortened by 2 bases and J by 5 bases, with 10 bases between the two germline ends. Germline V CDR1 and CDR2: MGHRA, YSYEKL. The DNA for the CDR3 is TGCGCCAGCAGCCAATTTGGGCCCTATCAGCCCCAGCATTTT. As protein: CASSQFGPYQPQHF.

This clone has a count of ten or more. The rearrangement joins TRBV14 to TRBJ2-5; 8 nucleotides agree with TRBD1. The ends lost 5 bases at V and 0 bases at J; junction bases unmatched: 14. CDR1 is SGHDN, CDR2 FVKESK, per germline. The CDR3 consists of 18 residues. The CDR3 sequence: CASSNRQGRTSYQETQYF. The CDR3 nucleotides read TGTGCCAGCAGCAACCGACAGGGGAGGACCTCGTACCAAGAGACCCAGTACTTC. The full variable domain, completed using reference TRBV14 and TRBJ2-5, is EAGVTQFPSHSVIEKGQTVTLRCDPISGHDNLYWYRRVMGKEIKFLLHFVKESKQDESGMPNNRFLAERTGGTYSTLKVQPAELEDSGVYFCASSNRQGRTSYQETQYFGPGTRLLVL.

The chain is built from TRBV30 and TRBJ1-1; TRBD1 is a possible D gene (6 bases). Per germline, CDR1 GTSNPN and CDR2 SVGIG (reference sequence). Between the trimmed V and J ends, which lost 2 bases and 6 bases, there was a span of 22 bases. The length of the CDR3 is 16 residues. CDR3 DNA: TGTGCCTGGAGTTATGGGGGGGCGCAAGTAATGGCTGAAGCTTTCTTT. It translates to CAWSYGGAQVMAEAFF.

V usage is TRBV7-9 and J usage is TRBJ1-4; 7 positions match TRBD1. V shed 1 base, J shed 4 bases, and the junction held 9 bases outside the gene matches. Germline CDR1 reads SEHNR; CDR2 reads FQNEAQ (reference sequence). The CDR3 runs to 17 residues. DNA of the CDR3: TGTGCCAGCAGCTTAGTCGGGACAGCAGACCTTAATGAAAAACTGTTTTTT. Its protein is CASSLVGTADLNEKLFF.

The V gene is TRBV4-3, the J gene TRBJ2-5; 15 nucleotides line up with TRBD2. The CDR3 sequence is 16 residues long. CDR1 is LGHNA, CDR2 YSLEER, per germline. V lost 3 bases to trimming and J lost 3 bases; unmatched junction nucleotides: 2. DNA for the CDR3: TGCGCCAGCAGCCAGGGACTAGCGGGAGGTAAAGAGACCCAGTACTTC. Residues: CASSQGLAGGKETQYF.

The DNA of the CDR3 is TGTGCCAGCACGGGACAGGAAGAAGCTGAAGCTTTCTTT. Residues: CASTGQEEAEAFF. The chain carries TRBV25-1 and TRBJ1-1; TRBD1 agrees at 8 bases. V was pared by 7 bases and J by 6 bases, with 7 bases of the junction left unmatched. The CDR3 is 13 amino acids. From germline, CDR1 is MGHDK and CDR2 SYGVNS.

The chain combines TRBV23-1 with TRBJ2-7, with no clear D. TRBV23-1 is an ORF; its function is uncertain. Trimming cost V 5 bases and J 0 bases, with 17 bases left between them. This CDR3 has 16 residues. The CDR3 sequence is CASSSQVVGTSYEQYF. Here the CDR3 DNA reads TGCGCCAGCAGTTCGCAGGTCGTGGGCACCTCCTACGAGCAGTACTTC.

The chain links TRBV7-2 to TRBJ2-7; 7 bases map to TRBD2. This CDR3 is 16 amino acids long. Germline V gene lookup returns CDR1 SGHTA and CDR2 FQGNSA. V lost 1 base, J lost 5 bases, and 11 bases stayed unmatched. CDR3 DNA sequence: TGTGCCAGCAGCTTAGTTCTTGGCGGGAGAGGCAACGAGCAGTACTTC. It is translated as CASSLVLGGRGNEQYF.

The gene calls are TRBV19 and TRBJ2-3, with D tentatively TRBD1 (6 bases). This CDR3 comprises 17 residues. V was pared by 4 bases and J by 0 bases, with 17 bases between. CDR1 is LNHDA and CDR2 is SQIVND in the germline V gene (reference sequence). The CDR3 nucleotides are TGTGCCAGTAGTACTTTGAGGTCAGGGGTCAGCACAGATACGCAGTATTTT. Translating gives CASSTLRSGVSTDTQYF. Looking up the rest from reference TRBV19 and TRBJ2-3 gives the full variable domain: DGGITQSPKYLFRKEGQNVTLSCEQNLNHDAMYWYRQDPGQGLRLIYYSQIVNDFQKGDIAEGYSVSREKKESFPLTVTSAQKNPTAFYLCASSTLRSGVSTDTQYFGPGTRLTVL.

The chain carries TRBV5-1 and TRBJ2-3, with TRBD1 matching 10 bases. Germline V CDR1 and CDR2: SGHRS, YFSETQ. The junction had 9 bases not matched to a gene; V was cut back by 7 bases and J by 4 bases. The CDR3 runs to 15 residues. The CDR3 loop reads CASGGQGVSADTQYF. The CDR3 coding sequence is TGCGCCAGCGGAGGACAGGGGGTGTCGGCAGATACGCAGTATTTT.

The CDR3 protein is CASSQERAAYEQYF. The CDR3 DNA is TGTGCCAGCAGCCAAGAACGAGCTGCCTACGAGCAGTACTTC. The chain links TRBV4-2 to TRBJ2-7, with D hard to call. Trimming took off 0 bases at V and 2 bases at J, with 8 bases between the two ends. This CDR3 has 14 amino acids. Germline V gene sequence: CDR1 LGHNA, CDR2 YNFKEQ.

The chain combines TRBV2 with TRBJ2-7, with 10 positions matching TRBD1. V shed 7 bases and J 2 bases; nucleotides not matched to a gene: 5. Germline values: CDR1 SNHLY, CDR2 FYNNEI. The CDR3 is 14 amino acids. CDR3 region: CASKGQGRTYEQYF. CDR3 coding DNA: TGTGCCAGCAAGGGACAGGGGAGGACCTACGAGCAGTACTTC.

The chain recombines TRBV2 with TRBJ1-1, with unresolved D. CDR3 length equals 13 residues. Trimming left V 3 bases short and J 5 bases short, with 10 bases between. The germline gives CDR1 SNHLY, CDR2 FYNNEI. The DNA of the CDR3 is TGTGCCAGCAGTGAGGTTCGCGGGACTGAAGCTTTCTTT. Protein: CASSEVRGTEAFF.

The V call is TRBV28, the J call TRBJ1-6; D gene ambiguous. Germline loops: CDR1 MDHEN, CDR2 SYDVKM. With 6 bases removed from V and 4 bases from J, the gap between germline ends came to 7 bases. This CDR3 has 13 residues. DNA for the CDR3: TGTGCCAGCAGAACTGAGTATAATTCACCCCTCCACTTT. Its translation is CASRTEYNSPLHF.

V usage is TRBV7-9 and J usage is TRBJ1-2, with D perhaps TRBD1 (6 bases). The CDR3 runs to 15 residues. Deletions cut 4 bases from V and 0 bases from J, with 12 bases between. Germline CDR1 reads SEHNR; CDR2 reads FQNEAQ (reference sequence). CDR3 protein: CASSSRTDSNYGYTF. The CDR3 nucleotides read TGTGCCAGCAGCTCCCGGACAGATTCTAACTATGGCTACACCTTC.

This sequence joins TRBV5-1 and TRBJ1-1; TRBD1 is a possible D gene (5 bases). The germline V and J ends were trimmed by 4 bases and 4 bases, with 17 bases remaining between them. CDR1 is SGHRS and CDR2 is YFSETQ in the germline V gene. The CDR3 has 15 residues. CDR3 in amino acids: CASSLGPSGSTEAFF. In DNA, the CDR3 is TGCGCCAGCAGCCTGGGGCCTAGCGGGTCCACTGAAGCTTTCTTT.

V usage is TRBV30 and J usage is TRBJ1-1; TRBD1 agrees at 7 bases. The V gene's germline CDR1 is GTSNPN and CDR2 SVGIG (reference sequence). Trimming cost V 3 bases and J 2 bases; bases outside gene matches: 6. The CDR3 is 14 amino acids. This CDR3 reads CAWSPDRANTEAFF. The CDR3 coding sequence is TGTGCCTGGAGCCCCGACAGGGCCAACACTGAAGCTTTCTTT. Full variable domain (remainder filled in from reference TRBV30 and TRBJ1-1): SQTIHQWPATLVQPVGSPLSLECTVEGTSNPNLYWYRQAAGRGLQLLFYSVGIGQISSEVPQNLSASRPQDRQFILSSKKLLLSDSGFYLCAWSPDRANTEAFFGQGTRLTVV.

The sample holds a few counts of this clone. V and J are TRBV2 and TRBJ1-2, with TRBD1 matching over 8 bases. The CDR3 sequence is 14 residues long. With 7 bases clipped from V and 4 bases from J, the junction kept 8 bases outside the gene matches. CDR1 SNHLY and CDR2 FYNNEI come from the germline V gene. The CDR3 is CASIYPGQGYGYTF. The DNA for the CDR3 is TGTGCCAGCATCTACCCCGGACAGGGCTATGGCTACACCTTC.

V is TRBV10-3 and J is TRBJ2-3, with 8 positions matching TRBD2. The CDR3 covers 15 residues. From germline, CDR1 is ENHRY and CDR2 SYGVKD. Trimming removed 6 bases from V and 6 bases from J; junction bases left unmatched: 11. CDR3 loop: CAIRRQRERSDTQYF. The DNA for the CDR3 is TGTGCCATCAGGAGACAGCGGGAGAGGAGTGATACGCAGTATTTT.

The chain links TRBV3-1 (or the pseudogene TRBV3-2) to TRBJ2-2; maybe TRBD1 (5 bases). The CDR3 extends over 16 amino acids. The V end was cut by 1 base, the J end by 3 bases, with 12 bases between. Germline CDR1 LGHDT, CDR2 YNNKEL (reference sequence). CDR3 DNA: TGTGCCAGCAGCCAAGGTTCCAGGGTGGACACCGGGGAGCTGTTTTTT. This gives the protein CASSQGSRVDTGELFF.

This chain uses TRBV7-6 with TRBJ2-5; possible D gene TRBD1, 5 bases. The CDR3 is made up of 16 amino acids. Trimming removed 2 bases at V and 2 bases at J, with 15 bases between. From germline, CDR1 is SGHVS and CDR2 FNYEAQ. This CDR3 reads CASSLQGSMGQETQYF. In DNA, the CDR3 is TGTGCCAGCAGCTTACAGGGTTCAATGGGGCAAGAGACCCAGTACTTC.

DNA for the CDR3: TGTGCCAGCGCCACCGGGGGTGGAGGTCAGCCCCAGCATTTT. As protein: CASATGGGGQPQHF. The V gene is TRBV27, the J gene TRBJ1-5, with D tentatively TRBD1 (5 bases). The germline CDR1 and CDR2 sequences are MNHEY and SMNVEV (reference sequence). This CDR3 has 14 residues. The V and J ends lost 8 bases and 6 bases respectively, with 17 bases between them.

The count of this clone is one. The V and J genes are TRBV7-9 and TRBJ1-2, with 8 bases lining up with TRBD1. V shed 5 bases and J 5 bases; nucleotides not matched to a gene: 7. CDR3 size: 14 residues. The germline CDR1 and CDR2 sequences are SEHNR and FQNEAQ (reference sequence). The CDR3 nucleotides read TGTGCCAGCAGCCCCGGGACAGGCCTTTATGGCTACACCTTC. Amino acid sequence: CASSPGTGLYGYTF. Filled out from reference TRBV7-9 and TRBJ1-2, the complete variable domain reads DTGVSQNPRHKITKRGQNVTFRCDPISEHNRLYWYRQTLGQGPEFLTYFQNEAQLEKSRLLSDRFSAERPKGSFSTLEIQRTEQGDSAMYLCASSPGTGLYGYTFGSGTRLTVV.

The chain has TRBV6-2 or TRBV6-3 and TRBJ2-1, with a possible D match to TRBD2 (5 bases). Germline CDR1 and CDR2: MNHEY and SVGEGT. Trimming left V 4 bases short and J 15 bases short, with 13 bases between. The CDR3 covers 11 residues. CDR3 sequence: CASSLDWRRFF. CDR3 in DNA: TGTGCCAGCAGTTTGGACTGGAGACGGTTCTTC.